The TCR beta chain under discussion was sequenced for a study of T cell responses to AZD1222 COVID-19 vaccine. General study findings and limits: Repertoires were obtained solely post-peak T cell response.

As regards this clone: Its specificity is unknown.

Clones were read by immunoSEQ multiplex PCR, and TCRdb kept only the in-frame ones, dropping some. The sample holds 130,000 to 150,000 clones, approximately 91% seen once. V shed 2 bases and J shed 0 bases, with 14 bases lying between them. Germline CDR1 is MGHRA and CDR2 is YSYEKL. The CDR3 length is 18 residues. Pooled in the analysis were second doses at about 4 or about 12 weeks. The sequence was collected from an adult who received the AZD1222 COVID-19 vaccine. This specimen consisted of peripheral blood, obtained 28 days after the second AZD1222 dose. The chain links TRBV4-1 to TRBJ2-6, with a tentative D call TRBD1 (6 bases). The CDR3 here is CASSQLQGRFSGANVLTF. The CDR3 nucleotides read TGCGCCAGCAGCCAACTCCAGGGGCGGTTCTCTGGGGCCAACGTCCTGACTTTC.